Following are 16 T cell receptor beta chains from one sample sequenced in a study of memory CD4+ T cells and cytomegalovirus serostatus. Single viable CD3+CD4+CD8-CD45RO+ cells were sorted as the memory CD4+ T cells. TCRdb's copy holds only in-frame clones and misses some; the assay was immunoSEQ multiplex PCR. The repertoire holds 50,000 to 60,000 clones, about 80% seen once, with around 1.5% in the top ten. Sequencing was performed on memory CD4+ T cells from blood. All receptors derive from an adult in good health and CMV-seropositive.

The V call is TRBV29-1, the J call TRBJ1-2; D unresolved. The CDR3 has 13 residues. The germline V and J ends were trimmed by 2 bases and 4 bases, with 11 bases remaining between them. Germline CDR1 reads SQVTM; CDR2 reads ANQGSEA. As DNA, the CDR3 is TGCAGCGTTGAATGGGGAGGAGGCTATGGCTACACCTTC. Amino acid sequence: CSVEWGGGYGYTF.

This clone was recorded once. The chain is built from TRBV28 and TRBJ1-5; possible D gene TRBD1, 5 bases. V lost 7 bases and J lost 6, with 16 bases in between. CDR1 is MDHEN and CDR2 is SYDVKM in the germline V gene. The CDR3 is 14 residues long. In DNA form, the CDR3 reads TGTGCCAGCACCCTCACCAGGGATCTTCAGCCCCAGCATTTT. It specifies CASTLTRDLQPQHF.

Comment on this clone: This CDR3 is also generated by other DNA sequences in the sample. The chain carries TRBV27 and TRBJ1-5, with D perhaps TRBD1 (5 bases). CDR3 length: 15 residues. Germline V gives CDR1 MNHEY, CDR2 SMNVEV (reference sequence). Trimming took 3 bases from V and 4 from J, leaving 13 bases between them. The CDR3 is CASSFGGGFNQPQHF. As DNA, the CDR3 is TGTGCCAGCAGTTTTGGGGGTGGATTTAATCAGCCCCAGCATTTT.

V is TRBV28 and J is TRBJ2-7; D not resolved. CDR3 length: 13 residues. Germline V gene sequence: CDR1 MDHEN, CDR2 SYDVKM. V lost 3 bases and J 5 bases, leaving 11 bases between the germline ends. Written as DNA, the CDR3 is TGTGCCAGCAGTTTCATGGACCTCCACGAGCAGTACTTC. Protein sequence: CASSFMDLHEQYF.

The chain employs TRBV9 and TRBJ1-4, with D hard to call. The CDR3 sequence is 15 residues long. In germline, CDR1 is SGDLS, CDR2 YYNGEE. Trimming stripped 0 bases from V and 2 bases from J, with 8 bases between. The CDR3 loop is CASSVAVGTNEKLFF. The DNA of the CDR3 is TGTGCCAGCAGCGTAGCTGTGGGGACTAATGAAAAACTGTTTTTT.

The rearrangement links TRBV6-5 to TRBJ1-6; D may be TRBD1 (6 bases). This CDR3 has 12 amino acids. CDR1 and CDR2 from the germline V gene are MNHEY and SVGAGI. V was cut by 10 bases and J by 9 bases, with 13 bases left in between. The CDR3, as DNA: TGTGCCACTAGACAGGATACTTCACCCCTCCACTTT. Its translation: CATRQDTSPLHF.

The chain combines TRBV5-1 with TRBJ1-1, with 8 bases aligning to TRBD1. Germline CDR1 reads SGHRS; CDR2 reads YFSETQ. V lost 4 bases to trimming and J lost 4 bases; unmatched junction nucleotides: 9. This CDR3 is built from 15 residues. CDR3 region: CASSPLTGVATEAFF. The DNA of the CDR3 is TGCGCCAGCAGCCCCCTGACAGGGGTGGCCACTGAAGCTTTCTTT.

The rearrangement uses TRBV5-1 and TRBJ2-3; a possible D gene is TRBD2 (5 bases). Trimming took 4 bases from V and 0 from J, leaving 12 bases between them. This CDR3 comprises 15 residues. CDR1 and CDR2 (germline): SGHRS, YFSETQ. CDR3 sequence reads: CASSPERRSTDTQYF. Written as DNA, the CDR3 is TGCGCCAGCAGCCCGGAGCGGAGAAGCACAGATACGCAGTATTTT. The full variable domain, with the rest looked up from reference TRBV5-1 and TRBJ2-3, is KAGVTQTPRYLIKTRGQQVTLSCSPISGHRSVSWYQQTPGQGLQFLFEYFSETQRNKGNFPGRFSGRQFSNSRSEMNVSTLELGDSALYLCASSPERRSTDTQYFGPGTRLTVL.

This clone showed up just once. This rearrangement joins TRBV20-1 to TRBJ2-1, with D possibly TRBD2 on 6 matching bases. This CDR3 contains 11 residues. V was clipped by 5 bases and J by 6 bases, with 8 bases between them. The germline gives CDR1 DFQATT, CDR2 SNEGSKA (reference sequence). In nucleotides, the CDR3 is TGCAGTGCTCTAGCGTTCAATGAGCAGTTCTTC. Amino acid sequence: CSALAFNEQFF.

This clone was detected a few times. CDR3 amino acids: CASSQLGTAGNTIYF. CDR3 bases: TGTGCCAGCAGTCAATTAGGGACCGCTGGAAACACCATATATTTT. The chain recombines TRBV27 with TRBJ1-3; tentative D call: TRBD1 (5 bases). The CDR3 runs to 15 residues. With 5 bases removed from V and 2 bases from J, the gap between germline ends came to 13 bases. Germline V gene lookup returns CDR1 MNHEY and CDR2 SMNVEV (reference sequence).

The rearrangement joins TRBV19 to TRBJ2-7; D perhaps matches TRBD1 (6 bases). The CDR3 runs 12 residues. Germline V gene lookup returns CDR1 LNHDA and CDR2 SQIVND (reference sequence). Trimming took 11 bases from V and 4 from J, leaving 15 bases between them. CDR3 loop: CAGRDNDYEQYF. Here the CDR3 DNA reads TGTGCCGGCCGGGACAATGATTACGAGCAGTACTTC.

The chain couples TRBV5-1 to TRBJ1-1; 9 bases map to TRBD1. The CDR3 spans 14 residues. Germline values: CDR1 SGHRS, CDR2 YFSETQ. After removal of 6 bases from V and 4 bases from J, the junction contained 7 bases not matched to a gene. The DNA for the CDR3 is TGCGCCAGCACAACAGGGGGCGCGGGCACTGAAGCTTTCTTT. Translated: CASTTGGAGTEAFF.

This chain uses TRBV7-2 with TRBJ1-6; D not resolved. V was trimmed by 5 bases and J by 0 bases, leaving 17 bases between them. This CDR3 comprises 18 residues. CDR1 and CDR2 from the germline V gene are SGHTA and FQGNSA. The CDR3: CASSPTRSGSSYNSPLHF. In nucleotides, the CDR3 is TGTGCCAGCAGCCCGACCCGTTCGGGGAGCTCCTATAATTCACCCCTCCACTTT.

This chain connects TRBV12-2 to TRBJ2-2; TRBD1, the D gene given by the table, was not confirmed from the DNA. TRBV12-2 is a listed pseudogene. CDR3 length: 16 amino acids. Here the CDR3 DNA reads TGTGCAAGTCGCTTAGTGGTTGACAGGGGGACCGGGGAGCTGTTTTTT. Its translation is CASRLVVDRGTGELFF.

This chain links TRBV9 with TRBJ2-2, with no clear D. This CDR3 is built from 16 residues. V lost 0 bases and J lost 6, with 15 bases in between. The germline gives CDR1 SGDLS, CDR2 YYNGEE. The CDR3 reads CASSVGVGNGAGELFF. CDR3 nucleotide sequence: TGTGCCAGCAGCGTAGGGGTAGGGAATGGCGCCGGGGAGCTGTTTTTT.

Only one count was recorded for this clone. The J gene is TRBJ1-1, the V gene TRBV5-1, with D uncertain. Germline-derived CDR1 and CDR2 are SGHRS and YFSETQ. This CDR3 contains 15 residues. Deletions cut 4 bases from V and 0 bases from J, with 13 bases between. CDR3: CASSPTTVMNTEAFF. The CDR3 region has the DNA TGCGCCAGCAGCCCAACAACTGTGATGAACACTGAAGCTTTCTTT.